Below, 6 T cell receptor beta chains from the same sample are listed, as sequenced in a study of regulatory T cells in long-lasting Graves disease. Regarding time point: newly diagnosed GD, antithyroid drugs for less than 3 months. From PBMCs, RNA was extracted and then used to make the TCR library. Arm-PCR of CDR3 regions and iRepertoire HTBI primers were the basis on which TCR beta libraries were built. Each CDR3 protein is one row after TCRdb ran MiXCR on the multiplex PCR reads. The sample carries 300,000 to 400,000 distinct CDR3 sequences, roughly a sixth recorded once. The sequences come from peripheral blood mononuclear cells (PBMCs), collected at new diagnosis, from a patient treated with antithyroid drugs. Source of these receptors: a female donor with Graves disease.

Turning to this clonotype: This may stem from a read error, because a much larger clone lies one nucleotide away. The rearrangement uses TRBV19 and TRBJ2-7; possible D gene TRBD1, 5 bases. The germline gives CDR1 LNHDA, CDR2 SQIVND (reference sequence). The CDR3 has 13 residues. The CDR3 loop reads CVSSIAAGFEQYF. The CDR3 nucleotides read TGTGTCAGTAGTATAGCAGCAGGGTTCGAGCAGTACTTC.

This clonotype was counted once. The chain uses TRBV30 and TRBJ2-1, with 7 positions matching TRBD1. J gave up 0 bases and V 8 bases, and 4 bases lay outside the gene matches. The V gene's germline CDR1 is GTSNPN and CDR2 SVGIG (reference sequence). This CDR3 spans 13 amino acids. CDR3 coding DNA: TGTGCCGGGACAGAGGACTCCTACAATGAGCAGTTCTTC. The encoded protein is CAGTEDSYNEQFF.

This clonotype was counted ten times or more. J is TRBJ2-6 and V is TRBV12-5; D remains unclear. The CDR3 extends over 14 amino acids. Germline lookup yields CDR1 LGHNT and CDR2 FRNRAP. The V end was cut by 3 bases, the J end by 0 bases, with 3 bases between. As DNA, the CDR3 is TGTGCTAGTGGTTTTGGCTCTGGGGCCAACGTCCTGACTTTC. Protein product: CASGFGSGANVLTF. Combining the CDR3 with reference TRBV12-5 and TRBJ2-6 gives the whole variable domain DARVTQTPRHKVTEMGQEVTMRCQPILGHNTVFWYRQTMMQGLELLAYFRNRAPLDDSGMPKDRFSAEMPDATLATLKIQPSEPRDSAVYFCASGFGSGANVLTFGAGSRLTVL.

This clonotype appeared a few times. V usage is TRBV20-1 and J usage is TRBJ1-1; no definite D call. The V gene lost 6 bases and the J gene lost 4 bases, with 18 bases spanning the gap. The CDR3 has 14 residues. The V gene's germline CDR1 is DFQATT and CDR2 SNEGSKA (reference sequence). For the CDR3, the DNA is TGCAGTGCGACCAGAGTTGGTCTGGGCACTGAAGCTTTCTTT. It is translated as CSATRVGLGTEAFF.

There are a few counts of this clonotype. This chain joins TRBV27 and TRBJ1-1; 7 positions match TRBD1. CDR1 MNHEY and CDR2 SMNVEV come from the germline V gene (reference sequence). The CDR3 is made up of 15 amino acids. V shed 5 bases, J shed 5 bases, and the junction held 11 bases outside the gene matches. CDR3 amino acids: CASSANSGGGTEAFF. The CDR3 bases are TGTGCCAGCAGTGCGAACTCAGGGGGAGGTACTGAAGCTTTCTTT.

Many counts were recorded for this clonotype. This chain joins TRBV6-1 and TRBJ1-1, with 7 bases aligning to TRBD1. In germline, CDR1 is MNHNS, CDR2 SASEGT. The CDR3 consists of 15 residues. The J segment lost 4 bases and the V segment lost 6 bases, leaving 11 bases of the junction unmatched. In DNA form, the CDR3 reads TGTGCCAGCAGCTGGTATTCGACAGGGAGCACTGAAGCTTTCTTT. The encoded protein is CASSWYSTGSTEAFF.